The source of this T cell receptor (beta chain) is a study of blood T cell repertoires in COVID-19. Participants came from some 23 US areas, aged about 18 to 95 years. Researchers sorted participants into cohorts using their self-reported clinical history. Assay: immunoSEQ multiplex PCR; the TCRdb copy retains only in-frame clones and omits some. The repertoire includes a few hundred thousand clones, 85% to 90% of them detected once, and just over 1% sits in the top ten. This CDR3 has 13 amino acids. Germline V gives CDR1 KGHDR, CDR2 SFDVKD. Trimming left V 5 bases short and J 5 bases short, with 12 bases between.

The chain links TRBV24-1 to TRBJ2-7; D possibly corresponds to TRBD2 (6 bases). This TCR derives from a woman aged 25-40 years who had been exposed to COVID-19. Source material: PBMCs or T cells enriched from blood (not recorded which). In DNA, the CDR3 is TGTGCCACCAGTGGCCCGGGGGACGACGAGCAGTACTTC. Protein product: CATSGPGDDEQYF.